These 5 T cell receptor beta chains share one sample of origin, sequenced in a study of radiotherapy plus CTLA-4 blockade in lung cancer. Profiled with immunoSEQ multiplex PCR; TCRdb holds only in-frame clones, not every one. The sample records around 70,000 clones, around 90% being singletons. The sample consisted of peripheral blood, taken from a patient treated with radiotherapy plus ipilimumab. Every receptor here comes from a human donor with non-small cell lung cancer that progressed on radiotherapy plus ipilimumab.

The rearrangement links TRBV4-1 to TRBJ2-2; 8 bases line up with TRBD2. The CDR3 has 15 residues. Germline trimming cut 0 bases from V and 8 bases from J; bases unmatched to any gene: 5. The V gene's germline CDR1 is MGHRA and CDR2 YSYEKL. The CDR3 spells CASSQDGASGGELFF. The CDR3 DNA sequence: TGCGCCAGCAGCCAAGATGGAGCTAGCGGGGGGGAGCTGTTTTTT.

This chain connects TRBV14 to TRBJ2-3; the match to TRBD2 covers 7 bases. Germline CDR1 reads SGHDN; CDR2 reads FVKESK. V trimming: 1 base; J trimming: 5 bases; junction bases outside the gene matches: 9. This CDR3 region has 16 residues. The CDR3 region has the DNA TGTGCCAGCAGCCAAGTGATGCTAGCGGACATAGATACGCAGTATTTT. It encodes CASSQVMLADIDTQYF.

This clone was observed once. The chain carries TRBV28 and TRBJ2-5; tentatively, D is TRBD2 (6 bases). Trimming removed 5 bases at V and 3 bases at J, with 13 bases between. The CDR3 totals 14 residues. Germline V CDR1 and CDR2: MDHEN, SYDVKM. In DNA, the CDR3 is TGTGCCAGCAGTCCCAGAGGCGGGAAAGAGACCCAGTACTTC. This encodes CASSPRGGKETQYF.

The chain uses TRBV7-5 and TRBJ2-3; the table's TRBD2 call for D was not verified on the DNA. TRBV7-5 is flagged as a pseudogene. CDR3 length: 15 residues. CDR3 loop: CASSLISGSTDTQYF. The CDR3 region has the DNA TGTGCCAGCAGCTTAATTAGCGGGAGTACAGATACGCAGTATTTT.

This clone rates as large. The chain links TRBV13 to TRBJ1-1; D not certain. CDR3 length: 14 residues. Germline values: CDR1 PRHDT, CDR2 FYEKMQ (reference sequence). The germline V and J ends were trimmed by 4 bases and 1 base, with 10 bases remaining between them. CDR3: CASSSWSSNTEAFF. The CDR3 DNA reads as TGTGCCAGCAGCTCTTGGTCTTCGAACACTGAAGCTTTCTTT.